These T cell receptor beta chains were read from a single sample in a study of blood T cell repertoires in COVID-19. Sequencing used immunoSEQ multiplex PCR; TCRdb keeps in-frame clones, though not all of them. The profile covers over 75,000 clones, with 82% appearing a single time and 0.95% to 1.5% taken by the ten largest. Sequences were obtained from peripheral blood. The receptors derive from a woman older than 75 with acute or convalescent COVID-19. Both conserved end residues are trimmed from each CDR3. A D gene is named only where the DNA matches it firmly.

>TRBD2|TRBV15
ATKIGTSGRALRETQY
>NA|TRBV7-8
ASSHPRRGSFITEAF
>NA|TRBV19
ASSIRGDGNQPQH
>TRBD2|TRBV6-4
ASSDHLQRGDYNEQF
>NA|TRBV9
ASSATGWGDGSPLH
>TRBD1|TRBV5-1
ASSPATGPETQY
>NA|TRBV4-1
ASSAENYGYT
>TRBD1|TRBV19
ASGQGLASNEQF
>NA|TRBV2
ASSDTGRFNQPQH
>NA|TRBV2
ASNGGVYGYT
>NA|TRBV19
ASRGIQGSNQPQH
>TRBD1|TRBV6-5
ASSAGGDGYT
>NA|TRBV2
ASSRNREEKLF
>NA|TRBV5-8
ASLTGGRSYEQY
>NA|TRBV5-1
ASSLWGGTEAF
>TRBD2|TRBV19
ASISIEAGAGELF
>TRBD2|TRBV11-2
ASSLSAGAASYEQY
>NA|TRBV7-9
ASTRQSEGETQY
>NA|TRBV6-5
ASSSLTLSNQPQH
>NA|TRBV28
ASSLEAPGELF
>TRBD1|TRBV15
ATSRDMGLMGGQGAF
>NA|TRBV2
ASRTEDYGYT
>NA|TRBV14
ASSTPHRASNEKLF
>TRBD1|TRBV7-3
ASSLGGQGYGYT
>TRBD2|TRBV27
ASSLSGRATGELF
>TRBD2|TRBV24-1
ATSSGVPNTQY
>NA|TRBV12-3/TRBV12-4
ASSLRQVYGYT
>TRBD1|TRBV10-2
ASTRDRASGANVLT
>NA|TRBV7-2
ASSSFNEQF
>TRBD2|TRBV27
ASSFVLAGGPGEQF
>TRBD2|TRBV15
ATSRVGTTSYNEQF
>NA|TRBV5-1
ASSSGSTDTQY
>NA|TRBV7-2
ASSLWGMGPGK
>NA|TRBV2
ASSWAKETQY
>NA|TRBV3-1/TRBV3-2
ASSPGVTPLH
>NA|TRBV5-8
ASSLPPNRETQY
>NA|TRBV2
ASSERGYSNQPQH
>NA|TRBV5-4
ASSSGYEQY
>TRBD1|TRBV14
ASSPEGQGRPGNTIY
>NA|TRBV3-1/TRBV3-2
ASSQDAGAF
>NA|TRBV19
ASSAQGVNTIY
>TRBD1|TRBV7-2
ASSLVVRQGGRETQY
>TRBD1|TRBV6-5
ASSFSGQFSGNTIY
>NA|TRBV5-1
ASSPTGNPNTGELF
>TRBD1|TRBV10-3
AISGRTGAYEQY
>NA|TRBV13
ASSLRKSRGSYEQY
>NA|TRBV27
ASRVQRLITDTQY
>NA|TRBV18
ASSRPDEAWTEAF
>NA|TRBV6-5
ASSYVGIGSEQY
>NA|TRBV20-1
SAQGGATQY
>TRBD2|TRBV6-6
ASSLAGASSNEQF
>NA|TRBV2
ASSETSRRF
>TRBD2|TRBV6-5
ASSRRGGETQY
>NA|TRBV5-1
ASGRQEADTQY
>NA|TRBV6-5
AVNLGGREQY
>NA|TRBV5-1
ASSFGAGVTEAF
>NA|TRBV5-6
ASSLLVGDNEQF
>TRBD1|TRBV6-4
AIPDPGTGGNQPQH
>NA|TRBV18
ASSPLGRGGFTEAF
>NA|TRBV3-1/TRBV3-2
ASSHVKQGPGNTIY